This T cell receptor beta chain was profiled in a study of CD8+ T cells in alopecia areata. Study observations and caveats: Scalp sequencing also captures normal skin's resident alphabeta T cells.

The CDR3 runs to 13 residues. The trim removed 5 bases at V and 3 bases at J, leaving 3 bases unmatched. Germline CDR1 reads SNHLY; CDR2 reads FYNNEI. cDNA prepared by RNA extraction and subsequent reverse transcription served as the template for sequencing. The table came from immunoSEQ multiplex PCR; TCRdb's copy has only in-frame clones and leaves some out. The sample carries about 200,000 clones, about 61% recorded once. As concerns this clone: The antigen remains undetermined.

Sequences were obtained from CD8+ T cells sorted from blood. This sequence originates from a human donor in good health. The chain links TRBV2 to TRBJ2-7; TRBD1 matches at 8 bases. For the CDR3, the DNA is TGTGCCAGCAGTTCAGGACAGGGCTACGAGCAGTACTTC. Translating gives CASSSGQGYEQYF.